Listed below are T cell receptor beta chains from one sample, sequenced in a study of blood T cell repertoires in COVID-19. This table comes from immunoSEQ multiplex PCR, and its TCRdb copy is limited to in-frame clones, with some not included. The sample records about 220,000 clones, approximately 85% being singletons. The sequencing input was peripheral blood. These receptors originate from a woman in her 70s with COVID-19, enrolled during active disease. CDR3s include the opening cysteine and the closing phenylalanine or tryptophan. The D gene is left open where the match is weak. For some rows the clone size is stated as once, few or many, or as a class when expanded; others skip it.

>.|TRBJ2-7|TRBV10-3|.
TGTGCCAGCCAGACGGAGGGACTCGCTAGTTACGAGCAGTACTTC
CASQTEGLASYEQYF
>.|TRBJ2-7|TRBV27|TRBD1
TGTGCCAGCCGGTTTTGGGGACAGGGCCGTTGGGAGCAGTACTTC
CASRFWGQGRWEQYF
>.|TRBJ1-4|TRBV19|.
TGTGCCAGTAGTTCTCCACAGGCCGCTAATGAAAAACTGTTTTTT
CASSSPQAANEKLFF
>.|TRBJ2-7|TRBV28|.
TGTGCCAGCGACAGGTCCCCCTACGAGCAGTACTTC
CASDRSPYEQYF
>.|TRBJ2-7|TRBV5-5|TRBD2
TGTGCCAGCAGCTATGGTAGCGGGTCCTACGAGCAGTACTTC
CASSYGSGSYEQYF
>.|TRBJ2-1|TRBV7-8|TRBD2
TGTGCCAGCAGCTTAGGTTACAGGGGAGGAAAACTAGCGGGAGGCCTCAATGAGCAGTTCTTC
CASSLGYRGGKLAGGLNEQFF
>few|TRBJ2-7|TRBV7-2|.
TGTGCCAGCAGCTTACGAGCCGCGTCCTACGAGCAGTACTTC
CASSLRAASYEQYF
>few|TRBJ2-1|TRBV24-1|TRBD1
TGTGCCACCAGTGCCGAGGACAGGGTCAATGAGCAGTTCTTC
CATSAEDRVNEQFF
>.|TRBJ2-7|TRBV6-1|.
TGTGCCAGCAGTGATCAGCCCGGGTACGAGCAGTACTTC
CASSDQPGYEQYF
>few|TRBJ1-1|TRBV5-1|TRBD1
TGCGCCAGCAGCCTACAGGGGTACACTGAAGCTTTCTTT
CASSLQGYTEAFF
>.|TRBJ1-1|TRBV2|.
TGTGCCAGCAGTTTACAGGGGAACACTGAAGCTTTCTTT
CASSLQGNTEAFF
>.|TRBJ1-5|TRBV3-1/TRBV3-2|TRBD1
TGTGCCAGCAGCCCAGACAGGGATTATAGCAATCAGCCCCAGCATTTT
CASSPDRDYSNQPQHF
>.|TRBJ1-5|TRBV2|.
TGTGCCTCTCGGGAGGGGCAGGAAGGGCAGCCCCAGCATTTT
CASREGQEGQPQHF
>few|TRBJ2-5|TRBV18|.
TGTGCCAGCTCATCCGACACCCAAGAGACCCAGTACTTC
CASSSDTQETQYF
>.|TRBJ2-2|TRBV5-4|TRBD2
TGTGCCAGCAGCTTGGAAGGACTAGCGGGAGGGACCGGGGAGCTGTTTTTT
CASSLEGLAGGTGELFF
>once|TRBJ2-1|TRBV2|.
TGTGCCAGCAGTGCTAGCTCCTACAATGAGCAGTTCTTC
CASSASSYNEQFF
>.|TRBJ1-6|TRBV6-5|.
TGTGCCAGCGAGGCGAATTCACCCCTCCACTTT
CASEANSPLHF
>few|TRBJ2-4|TRBV28|TRBD1
TGTGCCAGCAGTTTAATGGACAGGGCGGCCAAAAACATTCAGTACTTC
CASSLMDRAAKNIQYF
>once|TRBJ1-4|TRBV7-9|.
TGTGCCAGCAGCCAGTCGGGAGCCCCTAATGAAAAACTGTTTTTT
CASSQSGAPNEKLFF
>.|TRBJ1-6|TRBV19|.
TGTGCCAGCACCACTGCCGGGAACTATAATTCACCCCTCCACTTT
CASTTAGNYNSPLHF
>.|TRBJ1-2|TRBV7-3|.
TGTGCCAGCAGCCTGCCGGGACAACGCGGCTACACCTTC
CASSLPGQRGYTF
>.|TRBJ2-5|TRBV2|TRBD2
TGTGCCAGCACCTGGGCTAGCGGGACTCAAGAGACCCAGTACTTC
CASTWASGTQETQYF
>.|TRBJ2-7|TRBV20-1|TRBD2
TGCAGTGCTAGTAAGCGGGGGGGAGCGGGAGGGGCCAAGTACGAGCAGTACTTC
CSASKRGGAGGAKYEQYF
>.|TRBJ2-7|TRBV13|TRBD1
TGTGCCAGCAGCTTTGACAGGGTCCACGAGCAGTACTTC
CASSFDRVHEQYF
>.|TRBJ2-2|TRBV2|.
TGTGCCAGCAGTGGTTTAAAGAAGGGGTCACACACCGGGGAGCTGTTTTTT
CASSGLKKGSHTGELFF
>.|TRBJ1-1|TRBV10-3|TRBD1
TGTGCCATCAGTCCGGGACAGACTTACACTGAAGCTTTCTTT
CAISPGQTYTEAFF
>.|TRBJ1-2|TRBV5-1|.
TGCGCCAGCAGCTTGTCTTCAGCTAACTATGGCTACACCTTC
CASSLSSANYGYTF
>.|TRBJ1-5|TRBV12-3/TRBV12-4|.
TGTGCCAGCAGAGCCTGGTTGAATCAGCCCCAGCATTTT
CASRAWLNQPQHF
>once|TRBJ2-1|TRBV19|TRBD2
TGTGCCAGTAGTATTGGGGGGAGGGATGAGCAGTTCTTC
CASSIGGRDEQFF
>.|TRBJ2-1|TRBV28|TRBD1
TGTGCCAGCATACGACAGGGCCCCTACAATGAGCAGTTCTTC
CASIRQGPYNEQFF
>.|TRBJ2-1|TRBV30|TRBD2
TGTGCCTGTACATCTAGCGGGAGGAGGGACAATGAGCAGTTCTTC
CACTSSGRRDNEQFF
>few|TRBJ1-5|TRBV6-5|.
TGTGCCAGCAGTTCCGGGGATCAGCCCCAGCATTTT
CASSSGDQPQHF
>once|TRBJ1-2|TRBV19|.
TGTGCCAGTAGTATTAGACAGCCCAAGAACGGCTACACCTTC
CASSIRQPKNGYTF
>.|TRBJ2-3|TRBV7-2|TRBD2
TGTGCCAGCAGCCGGGGACTAGCGGGAGAGGCAGATACGCAGTATTTT
CASSRGLAGEADTQYF
>.|TRBJ2-5|TRBV11-3|TRBD2
TGTGCCAGCAGCCACCACGCGAGCGGGGTCCGGGAAGAGACCCAGTACTTC
CASSHHASGVREETQYF